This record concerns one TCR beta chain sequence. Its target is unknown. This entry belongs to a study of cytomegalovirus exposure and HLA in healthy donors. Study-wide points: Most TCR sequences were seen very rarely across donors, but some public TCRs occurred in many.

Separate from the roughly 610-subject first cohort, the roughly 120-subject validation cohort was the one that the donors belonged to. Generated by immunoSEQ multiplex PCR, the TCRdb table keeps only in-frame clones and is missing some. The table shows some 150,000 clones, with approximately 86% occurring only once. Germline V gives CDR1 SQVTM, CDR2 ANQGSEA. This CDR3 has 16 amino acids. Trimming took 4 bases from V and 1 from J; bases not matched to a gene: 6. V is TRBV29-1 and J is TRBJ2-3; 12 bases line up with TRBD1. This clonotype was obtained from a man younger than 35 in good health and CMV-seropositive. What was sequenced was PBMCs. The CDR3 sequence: CSVAGTGGEGTDTQYF. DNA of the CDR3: TGCAGCGTTGCCGGGACAGGGGGCGAGGGCACAGATACGCAGTATTTT.